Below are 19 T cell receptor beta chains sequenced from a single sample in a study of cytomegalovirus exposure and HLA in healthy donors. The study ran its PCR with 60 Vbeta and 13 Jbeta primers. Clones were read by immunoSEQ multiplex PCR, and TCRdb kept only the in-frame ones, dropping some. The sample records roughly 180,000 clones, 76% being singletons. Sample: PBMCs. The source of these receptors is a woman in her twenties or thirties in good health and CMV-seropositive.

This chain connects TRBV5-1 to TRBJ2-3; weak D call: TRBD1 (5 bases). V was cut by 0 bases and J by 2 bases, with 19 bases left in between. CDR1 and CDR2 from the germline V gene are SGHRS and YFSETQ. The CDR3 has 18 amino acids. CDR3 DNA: TGCGCCAGCAGCTTGGTAGGTAGAGCAGGGCGGATCACAGATACGCAGTATTTT. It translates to CASSLVGRAGRITDTQYF.

The CDR3 bases are TGCGCCAGCAGCTTGGAGGGCAGGGGCTTAGAGACCCAGTACTTC. Residues: CASSLEGRGLETQYF. The genes are TRBV5-1 and TRBJ2-5; D is possibly TRBD1 (6 bases). Germline lookup yields CDR1 SGHRS and CDR2 YFSETQ. Trimming cost V 0 bases and J 4 bases, with 13 bases left between them. The CDR3 runs 15 residues.

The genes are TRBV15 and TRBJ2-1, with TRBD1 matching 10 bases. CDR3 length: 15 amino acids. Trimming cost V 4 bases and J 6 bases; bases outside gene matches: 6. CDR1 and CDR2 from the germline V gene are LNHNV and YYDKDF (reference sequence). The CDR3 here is CATSTLRTGGNEQFF. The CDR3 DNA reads TGTGCCACCAGCACCTTGAGGACAGGGGGCAATGAGCAGTTCTTC.

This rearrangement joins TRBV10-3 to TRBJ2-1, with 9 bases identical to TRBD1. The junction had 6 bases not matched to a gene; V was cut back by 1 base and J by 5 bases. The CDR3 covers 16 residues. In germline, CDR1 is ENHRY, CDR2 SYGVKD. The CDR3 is CAISEWGQGGHNEQFF. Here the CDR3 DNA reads TGTGCCATCAGTGAGTGGGGACAGGGCGGCCACAATGAGCAGTTCTTC.

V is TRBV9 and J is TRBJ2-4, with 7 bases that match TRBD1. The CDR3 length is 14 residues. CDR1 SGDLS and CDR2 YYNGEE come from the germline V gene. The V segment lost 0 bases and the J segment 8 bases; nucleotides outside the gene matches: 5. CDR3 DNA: TGTGCCAGCAGCGTAGAGGGGGCTTATGACATTCAGTACTTC. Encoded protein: CASSVEGAYDIQYF.

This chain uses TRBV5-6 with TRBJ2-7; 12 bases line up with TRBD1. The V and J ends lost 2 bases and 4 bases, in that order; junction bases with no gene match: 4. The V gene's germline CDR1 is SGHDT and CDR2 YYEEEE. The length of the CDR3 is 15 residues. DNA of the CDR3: TGTGCCAGCAGCTTCAGGGACAGGGGGCAATACGAGCAGTACTTC. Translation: CASSFRDRGQYEQYF. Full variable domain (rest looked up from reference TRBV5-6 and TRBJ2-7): DAGVTQSPTHLIKTRGQQVTLRCSPKSGHDTVSWYQQALGQGPQFIFQYYEEEERQRGNFPDRFSGHQFPNYSSELNVNALLLGDSALYLCASSFRDRGQYEQYFGPGTRLTVT.

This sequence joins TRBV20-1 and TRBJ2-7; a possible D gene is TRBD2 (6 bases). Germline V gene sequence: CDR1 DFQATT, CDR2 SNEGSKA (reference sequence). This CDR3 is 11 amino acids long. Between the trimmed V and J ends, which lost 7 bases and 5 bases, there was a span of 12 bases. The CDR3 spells CSVRRGNEQYF. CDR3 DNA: TGCAGTGTGAGGAGGGGCAACGAGCAGTACTTC.

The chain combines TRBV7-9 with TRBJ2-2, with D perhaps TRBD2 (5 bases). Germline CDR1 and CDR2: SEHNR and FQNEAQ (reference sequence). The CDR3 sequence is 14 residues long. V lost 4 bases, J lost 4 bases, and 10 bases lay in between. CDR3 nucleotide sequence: TGTGCCAGCAGCTCTTCTAGCATCACCGGGGAGCTGTTTTTT. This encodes CASSSSSITGELFF.

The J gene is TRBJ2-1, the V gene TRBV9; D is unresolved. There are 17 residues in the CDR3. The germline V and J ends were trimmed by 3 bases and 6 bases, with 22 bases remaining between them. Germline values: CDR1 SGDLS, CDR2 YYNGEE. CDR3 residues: CASSGPQVAGISNEQFF. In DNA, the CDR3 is TGTGCCAGCAGCGGCCCTCAGGTGGCTGGTATAAGCAATGAGCAGTTCTTC.

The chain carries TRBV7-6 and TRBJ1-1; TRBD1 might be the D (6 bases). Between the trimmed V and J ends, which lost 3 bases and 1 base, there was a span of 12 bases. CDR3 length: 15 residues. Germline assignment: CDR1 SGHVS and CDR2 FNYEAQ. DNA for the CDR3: TGTGCCAGCAGCTTTCTACCGGGACAGAACACTGAAGCTTTCTTT. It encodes CASSFLPGQNTEAFF.

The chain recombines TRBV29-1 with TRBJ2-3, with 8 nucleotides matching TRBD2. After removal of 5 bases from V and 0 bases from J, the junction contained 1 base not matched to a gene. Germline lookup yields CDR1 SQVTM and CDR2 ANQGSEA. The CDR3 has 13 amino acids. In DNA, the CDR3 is TGCAGCGTTAGCGGGGGAAGCACAGATACGCAGTATTTT. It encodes CSVSGGSTDTQYF.

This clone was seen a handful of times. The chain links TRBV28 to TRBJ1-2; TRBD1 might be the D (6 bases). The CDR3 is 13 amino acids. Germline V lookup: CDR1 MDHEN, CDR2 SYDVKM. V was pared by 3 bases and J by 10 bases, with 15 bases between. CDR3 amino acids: CASSFPQGTSYTF. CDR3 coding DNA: TGTGCCAGCAGTTTCCCCCAGGGGACCTCCTACACCTTC.

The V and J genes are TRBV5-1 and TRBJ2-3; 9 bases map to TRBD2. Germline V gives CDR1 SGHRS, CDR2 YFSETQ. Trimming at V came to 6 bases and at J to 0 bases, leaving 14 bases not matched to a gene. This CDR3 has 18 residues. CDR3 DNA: TGCGCCAGCACCCCAGGAGCGGGGGGCCTGTCTAGCACAGATACGCAGTATTTT. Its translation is CASTPGAGGLSSTDTQYF.

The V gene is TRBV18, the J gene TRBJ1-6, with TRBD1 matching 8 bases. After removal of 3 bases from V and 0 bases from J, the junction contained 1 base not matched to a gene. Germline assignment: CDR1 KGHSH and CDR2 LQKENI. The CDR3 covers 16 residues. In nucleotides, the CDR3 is TGTGCCAGCTCACCGACAGGGGACTCCTATAATTCACCCCTCCACTTT. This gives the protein CASSPTGDSYNSPLHF.

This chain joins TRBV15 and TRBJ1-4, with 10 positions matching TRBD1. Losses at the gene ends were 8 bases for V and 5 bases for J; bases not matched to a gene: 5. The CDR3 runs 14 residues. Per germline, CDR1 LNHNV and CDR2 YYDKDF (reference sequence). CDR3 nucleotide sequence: TGTGCCACCCGACCGGGACAGGGGAATGAAAAACTGTTTTTT. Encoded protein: CATRPGQGNEKLFF. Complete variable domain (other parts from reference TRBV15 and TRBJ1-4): DAMVIQNPRYQVTQFGKPVTLSCSQTLNHNVMYWYQQKSSQAPKLLFHYYDKDFNNEADTPDNFQSRRPNTSFCFLDIRSPGLGDTAMYLCATRPGQGNEKLFFGSGTQLSVL.

DNA for the CDR3: TGTGCCAGCAGCGGGGGGGGCCGGGAGACCCAGTACTTC. Amino acids: CASSGGGRETQYF. This rearrangement joins TRBV9 to TRBJ2-5; D perhaps matches TRBD2 (7 bases). V dropped 3 bases and J dropped 5 bases, with 11 bases sitting between them. This CDR3 has 13 amino acids. Germline loops: CDR1 SGDLS, CDR2 YYNGEE.

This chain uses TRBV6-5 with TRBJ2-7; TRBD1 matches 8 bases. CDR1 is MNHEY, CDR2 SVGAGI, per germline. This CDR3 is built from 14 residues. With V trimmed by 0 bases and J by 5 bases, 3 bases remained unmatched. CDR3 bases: TGTGCCAGCAGTTACTCGGGCAGGGGGCACGAGCAGTACTTC. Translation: CASSYSGRGHEQYF.

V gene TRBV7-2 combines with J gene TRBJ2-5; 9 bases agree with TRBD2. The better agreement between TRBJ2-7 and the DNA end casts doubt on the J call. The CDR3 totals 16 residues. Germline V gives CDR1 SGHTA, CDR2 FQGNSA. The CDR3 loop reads CASSLQFGLATSEQYF. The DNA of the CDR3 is TGTGCCAGCAGCTTACAATTCGGACTAGCGACTTCCGAGCAGTACTTC.

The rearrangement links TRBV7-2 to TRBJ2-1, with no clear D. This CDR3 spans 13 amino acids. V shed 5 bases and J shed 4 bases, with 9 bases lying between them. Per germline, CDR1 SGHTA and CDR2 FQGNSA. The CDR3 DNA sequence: TGTGCCAGCAGCCCGACTCAGTACAATGAGCAGTTCTTC. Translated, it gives CASSPTQYNEQFF.